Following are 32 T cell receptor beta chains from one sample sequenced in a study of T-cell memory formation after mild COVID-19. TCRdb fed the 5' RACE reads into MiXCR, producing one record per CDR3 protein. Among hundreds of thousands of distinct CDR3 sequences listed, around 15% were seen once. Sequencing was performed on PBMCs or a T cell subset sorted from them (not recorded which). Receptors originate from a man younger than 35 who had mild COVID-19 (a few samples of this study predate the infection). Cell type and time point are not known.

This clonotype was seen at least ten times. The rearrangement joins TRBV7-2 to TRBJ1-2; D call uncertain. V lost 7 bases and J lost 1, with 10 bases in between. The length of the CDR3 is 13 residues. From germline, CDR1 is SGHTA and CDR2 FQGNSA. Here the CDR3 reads CASTPDHNYGYTF. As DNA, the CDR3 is TGTGCCAGCACCCCAGATCATAACTATGGCTACACCTTC.

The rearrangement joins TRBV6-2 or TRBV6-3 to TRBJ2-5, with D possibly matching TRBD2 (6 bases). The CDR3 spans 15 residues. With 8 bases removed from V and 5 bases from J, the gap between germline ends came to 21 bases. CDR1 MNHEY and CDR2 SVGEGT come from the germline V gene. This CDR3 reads CASEEPQGGTETQYF. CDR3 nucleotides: TGTGCCAGCGAGGAACCACAAGGAGGGACCGAGACCCAGTACTTC.

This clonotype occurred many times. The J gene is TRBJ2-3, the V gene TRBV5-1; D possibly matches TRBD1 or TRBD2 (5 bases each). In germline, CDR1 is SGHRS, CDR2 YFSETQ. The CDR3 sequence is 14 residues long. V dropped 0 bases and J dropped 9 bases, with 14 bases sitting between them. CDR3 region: CASSLGARGDTQYF. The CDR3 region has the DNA TGCGCCAGCAGCTTGGGGGCCCGGGGCGACACGCAGTATTTT. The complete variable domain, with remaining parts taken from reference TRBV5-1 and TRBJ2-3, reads KAGVTQTPRYLIKTRGQQVTLSCSPISGHRSVSWYQQTPGQGLQFLFEYFSETQRNKGNFPGRFSGRQFSNSRSEMNVSTLELGDSALYLCASSLGARGDTQYFGPGTRLTVL.

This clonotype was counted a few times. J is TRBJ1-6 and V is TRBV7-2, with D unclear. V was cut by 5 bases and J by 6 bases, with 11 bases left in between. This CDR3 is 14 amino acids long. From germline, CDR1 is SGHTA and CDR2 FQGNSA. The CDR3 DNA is TGTGCCAGCAGCCTTGGGGTGGGTAATTCACCCCTCCACTTT. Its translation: CASSLGVGNSPLHF.

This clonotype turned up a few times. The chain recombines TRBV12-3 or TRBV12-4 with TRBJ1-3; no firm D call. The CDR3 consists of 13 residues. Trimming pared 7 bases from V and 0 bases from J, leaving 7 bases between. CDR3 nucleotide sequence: TGTGCCAGCATCTCCGACTCTGGAAACACCATATATTTT. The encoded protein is CASISDSGNTIYF.

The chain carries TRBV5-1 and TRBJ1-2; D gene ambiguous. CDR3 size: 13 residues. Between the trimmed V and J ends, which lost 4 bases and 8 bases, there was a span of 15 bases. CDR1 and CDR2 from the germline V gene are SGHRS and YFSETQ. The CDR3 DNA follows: TGCGCCAGCAGCGGCGGCCAGTCGGACGGCTACACCTTC. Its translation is CASSGGQSDGYTF.

In DNA form, the CDR3 reads TGTGCCAGCATTAACGCGGGCAGACCCGGCTATCAGCCCCAGCATTTT. It translates to CASINAGRPGYQPQHF. V usage is TRBV25-1 and J usage is TRBJ1-5; no clear D. The CDR3 has 16 amino acids. The germline V gene has CDR1 MGHDK and CDR2 SYGVNS. Deletions cut 7 bases from V and 5 bases from J, with 21 bases between.

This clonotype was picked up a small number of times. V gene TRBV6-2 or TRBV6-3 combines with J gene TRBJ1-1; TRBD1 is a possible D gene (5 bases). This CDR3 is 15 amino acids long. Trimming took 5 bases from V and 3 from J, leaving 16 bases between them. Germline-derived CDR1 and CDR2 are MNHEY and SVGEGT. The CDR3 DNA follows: TGTGCCAGCAGTGGGGCAGGCGACCCCCACACTGAAGCTTTCTTT. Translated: CASSGAGDPHTEAFF.

The CDR3 loop reads CASSPGDREVVGYTF. DNA of the CDR3: TGTGCCAGCAGTCCTGGGGACAGGGAAGTCGTGGGCTACACCTTC. The chain is built from TRBV12-3 or TRBV12-4 and TRBJ1-2, with 9 bases that match TRBD1. V lost 5 bases and J lost 8; bases outside the gene matches: 12. There are 15 residues in the CDR3.

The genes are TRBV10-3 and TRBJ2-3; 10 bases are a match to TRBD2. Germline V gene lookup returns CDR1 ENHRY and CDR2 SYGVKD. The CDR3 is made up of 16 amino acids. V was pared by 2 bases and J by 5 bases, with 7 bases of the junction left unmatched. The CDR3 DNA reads TGTGCCATCAGTGAGAGAGTAGCGGGGGGACAAGATACGCAGTATTTT. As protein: CAISERVAGGQDTQYF.

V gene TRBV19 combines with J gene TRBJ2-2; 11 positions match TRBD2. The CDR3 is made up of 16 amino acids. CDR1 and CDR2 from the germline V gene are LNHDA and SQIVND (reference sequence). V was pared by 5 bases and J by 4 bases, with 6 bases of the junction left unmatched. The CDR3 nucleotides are TGTGCCAGTAGTGCGCTACTAGCGGGGGCCACCGGGGAGCTGTTTTTT. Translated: CASSALLAGATGELFF.

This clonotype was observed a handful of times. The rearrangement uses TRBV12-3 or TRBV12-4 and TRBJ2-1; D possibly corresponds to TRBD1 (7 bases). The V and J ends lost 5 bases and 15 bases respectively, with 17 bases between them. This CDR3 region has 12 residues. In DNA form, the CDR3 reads TGTGCCAGCAGTCCGGAGGGACAGACGAGGTTCTTC. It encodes CASSPEGQTRFF.

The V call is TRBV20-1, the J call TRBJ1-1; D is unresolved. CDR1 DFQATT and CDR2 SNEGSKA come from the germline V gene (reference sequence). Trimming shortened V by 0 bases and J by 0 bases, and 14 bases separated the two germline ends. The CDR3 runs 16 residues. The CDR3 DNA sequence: TGCAGTGCTAGAGATCGAAGTAGGTGGATGAACACTGAAGCTTTCTTT. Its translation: CSARDRSRWMNTEAFF.

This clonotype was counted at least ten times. The CDR3 DNA follows: TGTGCCAGCAACCCGAGGGGGGGAAACACAGATACGCAGTATTTT. Amino acid sequence: CASNPRGGNTDTQYF. The chain is built from TRBV7-2 and TRBJ2-3; D might be TRBD2 (7 bases). V gave up 7 bases and J gave up 2 bases, with 16 bases separating them. In germline, CDR1 is SGHTA, CDR2 FQGNSA. The CDR3 sequence is 15 residues long.

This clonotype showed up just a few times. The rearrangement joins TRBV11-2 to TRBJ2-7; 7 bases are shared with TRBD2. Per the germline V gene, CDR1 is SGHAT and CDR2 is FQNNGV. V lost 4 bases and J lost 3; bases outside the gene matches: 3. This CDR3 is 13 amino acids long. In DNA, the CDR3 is TGTGCCAGCAGCTCGGGGGGAGACTACGAGCAGTACGTC. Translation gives CASSSGGDYEQYV.

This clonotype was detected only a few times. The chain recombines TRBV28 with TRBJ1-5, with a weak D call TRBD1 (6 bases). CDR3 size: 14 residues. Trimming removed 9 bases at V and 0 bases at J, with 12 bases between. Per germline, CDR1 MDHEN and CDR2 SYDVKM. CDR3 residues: CASRTVYSNQPQHF. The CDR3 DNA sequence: TGTGCCAGTAGGACAGTTTATAGCAATCAGCCCCAGCATTTT.

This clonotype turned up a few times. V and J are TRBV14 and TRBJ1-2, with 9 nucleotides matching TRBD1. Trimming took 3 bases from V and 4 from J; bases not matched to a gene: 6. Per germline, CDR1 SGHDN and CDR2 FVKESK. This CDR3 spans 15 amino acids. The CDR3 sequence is CASSHLDRGAYGYTF. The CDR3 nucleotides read TGTGCCAGCAGCCATTTGGACAGGGGTGCCTATGGCTACACCTTC. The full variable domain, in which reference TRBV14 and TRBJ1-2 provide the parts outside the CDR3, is EAGVTQFPSHSVIEKGQTVTLRCDPISGHDNLYWYRRVMGKEIKFLLHFVKESKQDESGMPNNRFLAERTGGTYSTLKVQPAELEDSGVYFCASSHLDRGAYGYTFGSGTRLTVV.

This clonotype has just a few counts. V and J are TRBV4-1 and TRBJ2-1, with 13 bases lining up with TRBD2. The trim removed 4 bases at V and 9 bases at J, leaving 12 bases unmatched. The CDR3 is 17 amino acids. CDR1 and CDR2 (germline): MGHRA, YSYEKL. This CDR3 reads CASSPQILAGGVGEQFF. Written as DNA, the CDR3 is TGCGCCAGCAGCCCACAGATACTAGCGGGGGGGGTTGGTGAGCAGTTCTTC.

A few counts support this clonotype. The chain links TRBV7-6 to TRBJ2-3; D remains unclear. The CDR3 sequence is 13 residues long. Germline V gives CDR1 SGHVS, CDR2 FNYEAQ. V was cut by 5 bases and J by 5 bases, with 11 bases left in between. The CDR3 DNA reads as TGTGCCAGCAGCGTACGGAGTTTAGATACGCAGTATTTT. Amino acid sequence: CASSVRSLDTQYF.

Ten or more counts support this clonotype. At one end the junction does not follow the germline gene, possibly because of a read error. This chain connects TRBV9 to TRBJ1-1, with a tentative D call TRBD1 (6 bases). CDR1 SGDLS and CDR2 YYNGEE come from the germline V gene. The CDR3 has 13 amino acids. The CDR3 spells CASSEGGNTEAFF. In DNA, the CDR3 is TGTGCCAGCAGCGAGGGGGGAAACACTGAGGCTTTCTTT. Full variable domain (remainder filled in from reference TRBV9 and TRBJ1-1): DSGVTQTPKHLITATGQRVTLRCSPRSGDLSVYWYQQSLDQGLQFLIQYYNGEERAKGNILERFSAQQFPDLHSELNLSSLELGDSALYFCASSEGGNTEAFFGQGTRLTVV.

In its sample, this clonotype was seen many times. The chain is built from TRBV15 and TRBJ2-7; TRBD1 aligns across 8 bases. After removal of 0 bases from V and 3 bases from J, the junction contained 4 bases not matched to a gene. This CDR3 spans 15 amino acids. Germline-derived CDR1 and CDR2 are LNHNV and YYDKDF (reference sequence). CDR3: CATSRDPDRGYEQYV. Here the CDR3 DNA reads TGTGCCACCAGCAGAGATCCCGACAGGGGCTACGAGCAGTACGTC.

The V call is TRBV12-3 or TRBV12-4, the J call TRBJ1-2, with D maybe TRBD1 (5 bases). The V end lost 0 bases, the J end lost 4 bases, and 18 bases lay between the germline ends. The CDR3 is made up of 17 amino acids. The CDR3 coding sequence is TGTGCCAGCAGTTTAGCGGACCTCGGGGCAGGCCGCTATGGCTACACCTTC. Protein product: CASSLADLGAGRYGYTF.

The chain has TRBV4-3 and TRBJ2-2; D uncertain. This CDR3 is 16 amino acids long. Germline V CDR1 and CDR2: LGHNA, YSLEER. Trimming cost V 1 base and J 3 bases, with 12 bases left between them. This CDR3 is CASSQGRVLDTGELFF. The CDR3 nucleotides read TGCGCCAGCAGCCAAGGACGAGTACTCGACACCGGGGAGCTGTTTTTT.

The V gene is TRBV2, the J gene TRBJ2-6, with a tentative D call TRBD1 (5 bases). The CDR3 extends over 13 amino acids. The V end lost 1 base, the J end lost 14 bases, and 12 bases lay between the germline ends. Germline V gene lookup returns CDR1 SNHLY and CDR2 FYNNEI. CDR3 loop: CASSEDLAGILTF. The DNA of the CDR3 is TGTGCCAGCAGTGAAGATTTAGCAGGGATCCTGACTTTC.

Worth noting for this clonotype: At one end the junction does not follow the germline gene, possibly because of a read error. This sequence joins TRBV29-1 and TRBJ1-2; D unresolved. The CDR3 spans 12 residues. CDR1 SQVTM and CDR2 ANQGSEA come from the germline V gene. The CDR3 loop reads CSVVLPTTIGYF. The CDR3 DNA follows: TGCAGCGTTGTTCTGCCGACTACCATTGGGTATTTC.

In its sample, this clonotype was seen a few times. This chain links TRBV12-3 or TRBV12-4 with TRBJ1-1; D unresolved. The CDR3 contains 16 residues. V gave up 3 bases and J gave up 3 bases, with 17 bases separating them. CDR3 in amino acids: CASSFARREMHTEAFF. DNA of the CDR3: TGTGCCAGCAGTTTCGCTAGGCGGGAAATGCACACTGAAGCTTTCTTT.

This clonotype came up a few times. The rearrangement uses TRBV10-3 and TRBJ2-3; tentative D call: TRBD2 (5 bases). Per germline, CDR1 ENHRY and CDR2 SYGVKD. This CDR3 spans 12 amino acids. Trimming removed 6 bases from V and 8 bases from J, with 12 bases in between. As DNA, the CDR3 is TGTGCCATCAGCGGAGACGAGGGTACGCAGTATTTT. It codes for CAISGDEGTQYF.

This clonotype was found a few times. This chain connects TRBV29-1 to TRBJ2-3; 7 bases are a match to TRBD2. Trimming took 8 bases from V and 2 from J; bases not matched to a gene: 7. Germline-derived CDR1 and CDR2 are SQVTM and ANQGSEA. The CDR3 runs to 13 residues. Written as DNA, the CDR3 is TGCAGCCCCCGGCTAGCGGCCACAGATACGCAGTATTTT. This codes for CSPRLAATDTQYF.

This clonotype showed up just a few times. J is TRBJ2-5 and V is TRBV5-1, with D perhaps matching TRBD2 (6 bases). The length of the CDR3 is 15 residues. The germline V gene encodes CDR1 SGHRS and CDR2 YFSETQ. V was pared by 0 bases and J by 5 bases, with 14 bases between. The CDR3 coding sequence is TGCGCCAGCAGCTTGGTGGCCACCCGGGGGGAGACCCAGTACTTC. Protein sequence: CASSLVATRGETQYF.

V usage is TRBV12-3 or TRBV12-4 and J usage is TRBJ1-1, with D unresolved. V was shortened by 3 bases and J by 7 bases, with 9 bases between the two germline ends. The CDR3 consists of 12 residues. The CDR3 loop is CASSFRVGEAFF. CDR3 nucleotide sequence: TGTGCCAGCAGTTTCCGGGTGGGTGAAGCTTTCTTT.

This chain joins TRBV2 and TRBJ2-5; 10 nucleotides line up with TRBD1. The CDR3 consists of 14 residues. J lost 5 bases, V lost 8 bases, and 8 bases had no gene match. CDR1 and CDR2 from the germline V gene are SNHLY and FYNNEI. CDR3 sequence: CASPGDRGPETQYF. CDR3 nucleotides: TGTGCCAGCCCCGGGGACAGGGGTCCGGAGACCCAGTACTTC. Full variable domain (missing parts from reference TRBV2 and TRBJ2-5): EPEVTQTPSHQVTQMGQEVILRCVPISNHLYFYWYRQILGQKVEFLVSFYNNEISEKSEIFDDQFSVERPDGSNFTLKIRSTKLEDSAMYFCASPGDRGPETQYFGPGTRLLVL.

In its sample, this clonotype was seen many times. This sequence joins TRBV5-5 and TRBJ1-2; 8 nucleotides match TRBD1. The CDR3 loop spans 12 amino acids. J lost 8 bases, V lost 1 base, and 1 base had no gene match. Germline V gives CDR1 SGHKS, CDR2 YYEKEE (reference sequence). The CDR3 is CASSLSGGGYTF. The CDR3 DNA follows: TGTGCCAGCAGCTTGTCAGGGGGCGGCTACACCTTC.